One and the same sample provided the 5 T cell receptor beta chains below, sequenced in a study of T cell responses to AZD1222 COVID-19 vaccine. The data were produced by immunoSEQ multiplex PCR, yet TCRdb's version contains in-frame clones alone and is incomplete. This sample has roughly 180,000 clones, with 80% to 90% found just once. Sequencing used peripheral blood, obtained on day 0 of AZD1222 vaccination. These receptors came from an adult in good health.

The CDR3 nucleotides read TGTGCCAGCAGCTTAAGAGGAATTTACAATGAGCAGTTCTTC. It is translated as CASSLRGIYNEQFF. The V gene is TRBV11-3, the J gene TRBJ2-1; D unresolved. The CDR3 covers 14 residues. The germline V gene encodes CDR1 SGHNT and CDR2 YENEEA. Trimming removed 2 bases at V and 4 bases at J, with 9 bases between.

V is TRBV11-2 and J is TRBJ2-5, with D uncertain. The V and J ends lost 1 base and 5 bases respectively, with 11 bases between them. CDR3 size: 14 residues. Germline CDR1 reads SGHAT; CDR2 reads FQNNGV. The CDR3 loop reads CASSLGAGLETQYF. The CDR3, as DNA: TGTGCCAGCAGCTTAGGGGCCGGGTTGGAGACCCAGTACTTC.

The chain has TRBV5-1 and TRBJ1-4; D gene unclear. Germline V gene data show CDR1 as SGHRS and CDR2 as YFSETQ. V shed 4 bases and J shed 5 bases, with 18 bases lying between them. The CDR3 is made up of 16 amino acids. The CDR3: CASSTSDSGRNEKLFF. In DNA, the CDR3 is TGCGCCAGCAGCACGTCCGACTCCGGGCGGAATGAAAAACTGTTTTTT. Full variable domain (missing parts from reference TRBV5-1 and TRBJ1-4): KAGVTQTPRYLIKTRGQQVTLSCSPISGHRSVSWYQQTPGQGLQFLFEYFSETQRNKGNFPGRFSGRQFSNSRSEMNVSTLELGDSALYLCASSTSDSGRNEKLFFGSGTQLSVL.

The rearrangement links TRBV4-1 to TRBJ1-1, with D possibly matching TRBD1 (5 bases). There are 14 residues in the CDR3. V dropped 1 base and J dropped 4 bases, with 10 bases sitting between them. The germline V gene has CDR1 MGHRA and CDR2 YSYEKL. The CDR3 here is CASSQAFRVTEAFF. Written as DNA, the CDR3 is TGCGCCAGCAGCCAAGCTTTCAGGGTCACTGAAGCTTTCTTT.

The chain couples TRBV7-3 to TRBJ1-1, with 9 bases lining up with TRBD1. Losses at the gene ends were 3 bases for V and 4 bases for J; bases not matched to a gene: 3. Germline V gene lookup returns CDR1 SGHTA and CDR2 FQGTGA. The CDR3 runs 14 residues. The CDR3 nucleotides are TGTGCCAGCAGCTTGACAGGGGGGGTCACTGAAGCTTTCTTT. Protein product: CASSLTGGVTEAFF.